These T cell receptor beta chains were read from a single sample in a study of cytomegalovirus exposure and HLA in healthy donors. The data were produced by immunoSEQ multiplex PCR, yet TCRdb's version contains in-frame clones alone and is incomplete. Here the sample table reports 120,000 or so clones. Sample: PBMCs. All receptors come from a man aged 18 to 30 in good health and CMV-seronegative. The CDR3 runs from the conserved cysteine through the conserved F or W. Fields, in order: D gene, V gene, J gene, CDR3 protein, CDR3 DNA. D genes are given only for firm matches.

D gene: TRBD2; V gene: TRBV9; J gene: TRBJ2-1; CDR3 protein: CASSVEGRGSIF; CDR3 DNA: TGTGCCAGCAGCGTAGAGGGGAGGGGTTCGATCTTC
D gene: NA; V gene: TRBV5-6; J gene: TRBJ2-7; CDR3 protein: CASSLRHRGTSQLYEQYF; CDR3 DNA: TGTGCCAGCAGCTTACGACATAGGGGGACCTCACAACTCTACGAGCAGTACTTC
D gene: TRBD1; V gene: TRBV19; J gene: TRBJ1-1; CDR3 protein: CASRSRTGWNTEAFF; CDR3 DNA: TGTGCCAGCCGAAGCCGGACAGGATGGAACACTGAAGCTTTCTTT
D gene: NA; V gene: TRBV6-4; J gene: TRBJ2-1; CDR3 protein: CASSEVADRGEQFF; CDR3 DNA: TGTGCCAGCAGTGAGGTGGCGGATCGAGGTGAGCAGTTCTTC
D gene: TRBD1; V gene: TRBV18; J gene: TRBJ1-5; CDR3 protein: CASSPPDRGNQPQHF; CDR3 DNA: TGTGCCAGCTCCCCCCCCGACAGGGGGAATCAGCCCCAGCATTTT
D gene: TRBD2; V gene: TRBV28; J gene: TRBJ2-1; CDR3 protein: CASRTSGLAGTSYNEQFF; CDR3 DNA: TGTGCCAGCAGGACATCTGGACTAGCGGGAACCTCCTACAATGAGCAGTTCTTC
D gene: NA; V gene: TRBV5-4; J gene: TRBJ2-2; CDR3 protein: CASSPPQGTGELFF; CDR3 DNA: TGTGCCAGCAGCCCCCCCCAGGGGACCGGGGAGCTGTTTTTT
D gene: NA; V gene: TRBV9; J gene: TRBJ1-2; CDR3 protein: CASSPTEIYGYTF; CDR3 DNA: TGTGCCAGCAGCCCGACAGAGATCTATGGCTACACCTTC
D gene: NA; V gene: TRBV6-6; J gene: TRBJ2-3; CDR3 protein: CASSRDTQYF; CDR3 DNA: TGTGCCAGCAGTCGAGATACGCAGTATTTT
D gene: NA; V gene: TRBV5-6; J gene: TRBJ2-7; CDR3 protein: CASSPGQGSYEQYF; CDR3 DNA: TGTGCCAGCAGCCCCGGGCAGGGTTCCTACGAGCAGTACTTC
D gene: NA; V gene: TRBV7-9; J gene: TRBJ2-7; CDR3 protein: CASSQTSGYEQYF; CDR3 DNA: TGTGCCAGCAGTCAAACCTCAGGGTACGAGCAGTACTTC
D gene: NA; V gene: TRBV28; J gene: TRBJ1-5; CDR3 protein: CASSLWDSSNQPQHF; CDR3 DNA: TGTGCCAGCAGTTTATGGGACAGCAGCAATCAGCCCCAGCATTTT
D gene: NA; V gene: TRBV9; J gene: TRBJ1-6; CDR3 protein: CASSAYSRSGDNSPLHF; CDR3 DNA: TGTGCCAGCAGCGCCTACTCTAGGAGCGGAGATAATTCACCCCTCCACTTT
D gene: NA; V gene: TRBV4-1; J gene: TRBJ1-1; CDR3 protein: CASSLNPGLKNTEAFF; CDR3 DNA: TGCGCCAGCAGCCTCAATCCAGGCCTCAAGAACACTGAAGCTTTCTTT
D gene: NA; V gene: TRBV27; J gene: TRBJ1-5; CDR3 protein: CASSSMRGGMYQPQHF; CDR3 DNA: TGTGCCAGCAGTTCTATGAGGGGCGGGATGTATCAGCCCCAGCATTTT
D gene: NA; V gene: TRBV5-1; J gene: TRBJ2-2; CDR3 protein: CASSLNIRTGELFF; CDR3 DNA: TGCGCCAGCAGCTTGAATATCAGGACCGGGGAGCTGTTTTTT
D gene: TRBD2; V gene: TRBV6-5; J gene: TRBJ2-1; CDR3 protein: CASKTQTSGTAGQFF; CDR3 DNA: TGTGCCAGCAAAACCCAGACTAGCGGGACCGCGGGGCAGTTCTTC
D gene: TRBD2; V gene: TRBV6-1; J gene: TRBJ2-1; CDR3 protein: CASSEAPGTRGEQFF; CDR3 DNA: TGTGCCAGCAGTGAAGCCCCGGGGACTAGAGGAGAGCAGTTCTTC
D gene: TRBD1; V gene: TRBV5-8; J gene: TRBJ1-1; CDR3 protein: CASSFLAGGSTEAFF; CDR3 DNA: TGTGCCAGCAGCTTTTTGGCAGGGGGCAGCACTGAAGCTTTCTTT
D gene: NA; V gene: TRBV25-1; J gene: TRBJ2-5; CDR3 protein: CASSEDSEGEETQYF; CDR3 DNA: TGTGCCAGCAGTGAAGATTCAGAGGGTGAAGAGACCCAGTACTTC
D gene: NA; V gene: TRBV11-3; J gene: TRBJ2-2; CDR3 protein: CASSLGGVNTGELFF; CDR3 DNA: TGTGCCAGCAGCTTAGGGGGCGTGAACACCGGGGAGCTGTTTTTT
D gene: TRBD2; V gene: TRBV4-2; J gene: TRBJ2-5; CDR3 protein: CASSGGEETQYF; CDR3 DNA: TGTGCCAGCAGCGGGGGGGAAGAGACCCAGTACTTC
D gene: TRBD1; V gene: TRBV9; J gene: TRBJ1-1; CDR3 protein: CASSDLRQGTEAFF; CDR3 DNA: TGTGCCAGCAGCGACTTACGACAGGGCACTGAAGCTTTCTTT
D gene: TRBD1; V gene: TRBV6-6; J gene: TRBJ2-5; CDR3 protein: CASNEDRVKETQYF; CDR3 DNA: TGTGCCAGCAACGAAGACAGGGTGAAAGAGACCCAGTACTTC
D gene: TRBD2; V gene: TRBV6-4; J gene: TRBJ2-3; CDR3 protein: CASSDSPLATSTDTQYF; CDR3 DNA: TGTGCCAGCAGCGACTCGCCACTAGCGACTAGCACAGATACGCAGTATTTT
D gene: NA; V gene: TRBV10-1; J gene: TRBJ2-7; CDR3 protein: CASSESRARGHEQYF; CDR3 DNA: TGCGCCAGCAGTGAGTCGCGGGCCCGCGGCCACGAGCAGTACTTC
D gene: NA; V gene: TRBV11-2; J gene: TRBJ1-4; CDR3 protein: CASSLGAPGEKLFF; CDR3 DNA: TGTGCCAGCAGCTTAGGGGCCCCGGGGGAAAAACTGTTTTTT
D gene: NA; V gene: TRBV5-1; J gene: TRBJ1-4; CDR3 protein: CASSSSRDEKLFF; CDR3 DNA: TGCGCCAGCAGCTCGAGCAGGGATGAAAAACTGTTTTTT
D gene: TRBD1; V gene: TRBV28; J gene: TRBJ1-6; CDR3 protein: CASSPPWTGNSPLHF; CDR3 DNA: TGTGCCAGCAGTCCTCCGTGGACAGGGAATTCACCCCTCCACTTT
D gene: TRBD2; V gene: TRBV15; J gene: TRBJ2-7; CDR3 protein: CATSQGVAGSYEQYF; CDR3 DNA: TGTGCCACCAGCCAAGGAGTAGCGGGGTCCTACGAGCAGTACTTC
D gene: NA; V gene: TRBV6-5; J gene: TRBJ2-7; CDR3 protein: CASSYMGGPDYEQYF; CDR3 DNA: TGTGCCAGCAGTTACATGGGGGGACCCGACTACGAGCAGTACTTC
D gene: NA; V gene: TRBV13; J gene: TRBJ1-2; CDR3 protein: CASIPEGYGYTF; CDR3 DNA: TGTGCCAGCATCCCTGAGGGCTATGGCTACACCTTC
D gene: TRBD1; V gene: TRBV27; J gene: TRBJ1-5; CDR3 protein: CASSGGTASNQPQHF; CDR3 DNA: TGTGCCAGCAGTGGAGGGACAGCAAGCAATCAGCCCCAGCATTTT
D gene: TRBD1; V gene: TRBV7-9; J gene: TRBJ2-7; CDR3 protein: CASSGSGQPYEQYF; CDR3 DNA: TGTGCCAGCAGCGGGTCGGGACAGCCTTACGAGCAGTACTTC
D gene: NA; V gene: TRBV7-2; J gene: TRBJ1-6; CDR3 protein: CASSLAPTGYNSPLHF; CDR3 DNA: TGTGCCAGCAGCTTAGCTCCTACAGGGTATAATTCACCCCTCCACTTT
D gene: NA; V gene: TRBV27; J gene: TRBJ2-1; CDR3 protein: CASSLYHYNEQFF; CDR3 DNA: TGTGCCAGCAGTTTATATCACTACAATGAGCAGTTCTTC
D gene: NA; V gene: TRBV7-9; J gene: TRBJ1-2; CDR3 protein: CASSLRSGGSNYGYTF; CDR3 DNA: TGTGCCAGCAGCTTAAGGTCTGGGGGCTCTAACTATGGCTACACCTTC
D gene: TRBD1; V gene: TRBV27; J gene: TRBJ2-7; CDR3 protein: CASSLGQGAPYEQYF; CDR3 DNA: TGTGCCAGCAGTCTGGGACAGGGGGCTCCCTACGAGCAGTACTTC
D gene: NA; V gene: TRBV5-1; J gene: TRBJ2-7; CDR3 protein: CASSLPQGREQYF; CDR3 DNA: TGCGCCAGCAGCTTGCCACAGGGTCGGGAGCAGTACTTC